This is a list of T cell receptor beta chains from one sample in a study of radiation and T cells in renal cell carcinoma. Sequencing used immunoSEQ multiplex PCR; TCRdb keeps in-frame clones, though not all of them. Of some 150,000 clones listed, less than 85% were seen once; the top ten hold roughly 23%. The sample in question was blood, obtained from a patient whose treatment included radiotherapy and nephrectomy. The receptors come from a woman aged 50 to 60 with renal cell carcinoma. Each CDR3 is given with its conserved first and last residue. The D gene is left open where the match is weak. Only some rows state a clone size, as once, few, many or a class for expanded clones.

cdr3_nt,cdr3_aa,j_call,clone_size,d_call,v_call
TGTGCCAGCAGTGAAGCCACGATTGGCGGACGCTACGAGCAGTACTTC,CASSEATIGGRYEQYF,TRBJ2-7,NA,NA,TRBV2
TGTGCCAGCAGCCGAGGGACAGGGAGAACAGATACGCAGTATTTT,CASSRGTGRTDTQYF,TRBJ2-3,NA,TRBD1,TRBV7-8
TGCAGCTGGGCTGGGGCAGGGGTTGGAGAGACCCAGTACTTC,CSWAGAGVGETQYF,TRBJ2-5,NA,NA,TRBV29-1
TGTGCCAGCAGTGGCTTACAGGGAGAAGCTTTCTTT,CASSGLQGEAFF,TRBJ1-1,NA,NA,TRBV6-1
TGTGCCAGCAGCGTAGACGGCGGAGCGGTCCTCCCGGTGCAGTACTTC,CASSVDGGAVLPVQYF,TRBJ2-7,NA,NA,TRBV9
TGTGCCAGTTGGGGGGGAAGGGGACTGTTACAAGAGACCCAGTACTTC,CASWGGRGLLQETQYF,TRBJ2-5,NA,TRBD2,TRBV19
TGCGCCAGCAGCCTTGGGGGGCAGGGAGGCGCAGATACGCAGTATTTT,CASSLGGQGGADTQYF,TRBJ2-3,NA,NA,TRBV4-3
TGTGCCAGCAGTGAAGCCTCTGGGGCCAACGTCCTGACTTTC,CASSEASGANVLTF,TRBJ2-6,few,NA,TRBV6-1
TGCGCCAGCAGCCAAGAATCGGGACAGCCGCTTGGGAGCTACACCTTC,CASSQESGQPLGSYTF,TRBJ1-2,NA,TRBD1,TRBV4-3
TGTGCCAGCTCACTAAGCGGGAGGGTCAATGAGCAGTTCTTC,CASSLSGRVNEQFF,TRBJ2-1,NA,TRBD2,TRBV18
TGTGCCATCAGTGAGTCGCAGAATCAGCCCCAGCATTTT,CAISESQNQPQHF,TRBJ1-5,NA,NA,TRBV10-3
TGTGCCAGCAGCCACAGGGAAACAGATACGCAGTATTTT,CASSHRETDTQYF,TRBJ2-3,NA,NA,TRBV6-4
TGTGCCAGCAGTTTGACTAGCGGGGGGGTCTACGAGCAGTACTTC,CASSLTSGGVYEQYF,TRBJ2-7,NA,TRBD2,TRBV6-1
TGTGCCAGCAGCTTAGTCTTAGCGGGGGAATGGGAGCTGTTTTTT,CASSLVLAGEWELFF,TRBJ2-2,NA,TRBD2,TRBV7-2
TGCAGCGTTGGACAGGGTGGAGATACGCAGTATTTT,CSVGQGGDTQYF,TRBJ2-3,NA,TRBD1,TRBV29-1
TGTGCCATCAGTGGGACAGGGATGAATTCACCCCTCCACTTT,CAISGTGMNSPLHF,TRBJ1-6,few,TRBD1,TRBV10-3
TGCGCCAGCAGCTCGACAGGGACTGGCGATACGCAGTATTTT,CASSSTGTGDTQYF,TRBJ2-3,NA,NA,TRBV5-1
TGTGCCAGCAGCGTACTCCCCAGCAACACTGAAGCTTTCTTT,CASSVLPSNTEAFF,TRBJ1-1,NA,NA,TRBV9
TGCGCCAGCAGTCTTCTGGGGATGAACACTGAAGCTTTCTTT,CASSLLGMNTEAFF,TRBJ1-1,few,NA,TRBV4-1
TGTGCCAGCAGCTTCGGTGGGGGGGAGCAGTACTTC,CASSFGGGEQYF,TRBJ2-7,NA,NA,TRBV7-9
TGTGCCAGCAGCCAGACAGGGTCGGGCACCGGGGAGCTGTTTTTT,CASSQTGSGTGELFF,TRBJ2-2,NA,TRBD1,TRBV28
TGTGCCAGCAGCTTAGGACAGGGGGCGTCTGGGGCCAACGTCCTGACTTTC,CASSLGQGASGANVLTF,TRBJ2-6,NA,TRBD1,TRBV7-9
TGTGCCATCAAAAAGGAGCTGCCAACTGAAGCTTTCTTT,CAIKKELPTEAFF,TRBJ1-1,NA,NA,TRBV10-3
TGTGCCAGCAAGGGGCAGGGGCCCAGGAGCAATGGGGGACTATACAATGAGCAGTTCTTC,CASKGQGPRSNGGLYNEQFF,TRBJ2-1,NA,NA,TRBV27
TGTGCCAGCAGCCCTACAGGGGGGGATGAAGCTTTCTTT,CASSPTGGDEAFF,TRBJ1-1,few,TRBD1,TRBV5-4
TGTGCCAGCAGCTTGGGGACCGGCTACACCTTC,CASSLGTGYTF,TRBJ1-2,NA,NA,TRBV11-2
TGCGCCAGCAGCTTATATGTGGAGACCCAGTACTTC,CASSLYVETQYF,TRBJ2-5,NA,NA,TRBV5-1
TGTGCCAGCAGCGAAAACAGCAATCAGCCCCAGCATTTT,CASSENSNQPQHF,TRBJ1-5,NA,NA,TRBV7-9
TGTGCCAGCAGCCAAGAGAGGCAGGGGGGTCACTATGGCTACACCTTC,CASSQERQGGHYGYTF,TRBJ1-2,NA,TRBD1,TRBV4-2
TGTGCCAGCAGGACCGGGGCTGACCCCTCGGGCTACACCTTC,CASRTGADPSGYTF,TRBJ1-2,NA,NA,TRBV7-2
TGTGCCAGCAGCTTAGGTCCGGGGGATAATTCACCCCTCCACTTT,CASSLGPGDNSPLHF,TRBJ1-6,NA,NA,TRBV7-2
TGTGCCAGCAGCGCGAGGGGGGGATTAGGCACAGATACGCAGTATTTT,CASSARGGLGTDTQYF,TRBJ2-3,NA,NA,TRBV9
TGTGCCAGTAGTAAGGGGAGACAGACGTACGAGCAGTACTTC,CASSKGRQTYEQYF,TRBJ2-7,once,NA,TRBV19
TGTGCCAGCAGTACAGGGGAAGGCGAGCAGTACTTC,CASSTGEGEQYF,TRBJ2-7,NA,TRBD1,TRBV2
TGTGCCAGCAGTGATAGGCCGTACACCTACGAGCAGTACTTC,CASSDRPYTYEQYF,TRBJ2-7,once,NA,TRBV2
TGTGCCAGCAGGGCCGGGAGTGAGCAGTTCTTC,CASRAGSEQFF,TRBJ2-1,NA,NA,TRBV6-5
TGTGCCATCAGTGGGCAGGGGGAGGAAGAGACCCAGTACTTC,CAISGQGEEETQYF,TRBJ2-5,NA,NA,TRBV10-3
TGTGCCAGTAGTATAGACCGACTAGCGGAGGGGAATGAGCAGTTCTTC,CASSIDRLAEGNEQFF,TRBJ2-1,NA,TRBD2,TRBV19
TGTGCCAGCACGTCCATCACAGGGATTTACACCTTC,CASTSITGIYTF,TRBJ1-2,once,NA,TRBV6-4
TGTGCCAGTGACAAAGGAACTGAAGCTTTCTTT,CASDKGTEAFF,TRBJ1-1,few,NA,TRBV11-2
TGTGCCTGGAGTGTAGGCAGGGTAATGAACACTGAAGCTTTCTTT,CAWSVGRVMNTEAFF,TRBJ1-1,NA,NA,TRBV30
TGTGCCAGCAGCCCGACAAGGAGGGCTTTCTTT,CASSPTRRAFF,TRBJ1-1,few,NA,TRBV28
TGCGCCAGCAGCCAGGGTAGGACGCGCACAGATACGCAGTATTTT,CASSQGRTRTDTQYF,TRBJ2-3,NA,NA,TRBV4-1
TGTGCCAGCAGCTTGACTAGGCGGACCCAGTACTTC,CASSLTRRTQYF,TRBJ2-5,NA,NA,TRBV7-2
TGTGCCAGCAGCCCGCGGGGGTCGAACACCGGGGAGCTGTTTTTT,CASSPRGSNTGELFF,TRBJ2-2,NA,TRBD2,TRBV7-2
TGTGCCACCAAGGACAGGGGGTACGAGCAGTACTTC,CATKDRGYEQYF,TRBJ2-7,once,TRBD1,TRBV2